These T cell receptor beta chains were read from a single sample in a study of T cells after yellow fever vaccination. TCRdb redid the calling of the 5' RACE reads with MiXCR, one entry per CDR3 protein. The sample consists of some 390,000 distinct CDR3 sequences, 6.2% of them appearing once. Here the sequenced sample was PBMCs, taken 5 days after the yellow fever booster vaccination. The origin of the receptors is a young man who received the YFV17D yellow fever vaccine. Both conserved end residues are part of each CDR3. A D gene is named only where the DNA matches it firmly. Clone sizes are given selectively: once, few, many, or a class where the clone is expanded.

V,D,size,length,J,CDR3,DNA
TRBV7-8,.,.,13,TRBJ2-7,CASSLTTRDEQYF,TGTGCCAGCAGCTTAACGACTCGAGACGAGCAGTACTTC
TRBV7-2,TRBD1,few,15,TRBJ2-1,CASSRRRDRAYEQFF,TGTGCCAGCAGCCGCCGCCGGGACAGGGCCTATGAGCAGTTCTTC
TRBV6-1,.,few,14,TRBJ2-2,CASSFTTSPGELFF,TGTGCCAGCTCTTTTACGACTAGTCCCGGGGAGCTGTTTTTT
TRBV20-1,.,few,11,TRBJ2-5,CSAGRKETQYF,TGCAGTGCTGGGAGAAAAGAGACCCAGTACTTC
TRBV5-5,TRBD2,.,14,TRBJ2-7,CASSRAGGDYEQYF,TGTGCCAGCAGCCGGGCGGGGGGAGACTACGAGCAGTACTTC
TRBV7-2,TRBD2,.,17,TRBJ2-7,CASSLSSGAGILYEQYF,TGTGCCAGCAGCTTAAGTTCTGGAGCGGGGATCCTCTACGAGCAGTACTTC
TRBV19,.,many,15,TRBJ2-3,CASSKLTAYTDTQYF,TGTGCCAGTAGTAAGTTGACAGCCTACACAGATACGCAGTATTTT
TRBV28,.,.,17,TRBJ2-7,CASSPAGRPRSSYEQYF,TGTGCCAGCAGTCCTGCGGGTCGACCGCGGAGCTCCTACGAGCAGTACTTC
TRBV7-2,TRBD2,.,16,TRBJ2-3,CASSHGLAGITDTQYF,TGTGCCAGCAGCCACGGACTAGCGGGAATCACAGATACGCAGTATTTT
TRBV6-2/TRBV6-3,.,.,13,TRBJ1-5,CASCEEGRGPQHF,TGTGCCTCTTGTGAAGAGGGCCGGGGACCCCAGCATTTT
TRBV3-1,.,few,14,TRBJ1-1,CASSQVTGMTEAFF,TGTGCCAGCAGCCAGGTGACAGGAATGACTGAAGCTTTCTTT
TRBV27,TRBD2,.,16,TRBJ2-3,CASSTRLAKHTDTQYF,TGTGCCAGCAGTACCCGACTAGCGAAACACACAGATACGCAGTATTTT
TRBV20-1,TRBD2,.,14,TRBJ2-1,CSARSGRGGNEQFF,TGCAGTGCTAGGAGCGGGAGAGGGGGCAATGAGCAGTTCTTC
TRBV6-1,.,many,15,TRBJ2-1,CASSGGVGSYNEQFF,TGTGCCAGCAGTGGGGGGGTGGGCTCCTACAATGAGCAGTTCTTC
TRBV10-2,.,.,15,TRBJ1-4,CASSRGYGTSEKLFF,TGCGCCAGCAGTCGTGGGTACGGAACTAGTGAAAAACTGTTTTTT
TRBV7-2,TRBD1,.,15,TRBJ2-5,CASSLFDRGVETQYF,TGTGCCAGCAGCTTATTCGACAGGGGTGTCGAGACCCAGTACTTC
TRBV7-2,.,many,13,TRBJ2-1,CASSLGRVVEQFF,TGTGCCAGCAGCTTAGGTCGGGTGGTTGAGCAGTTCTTC
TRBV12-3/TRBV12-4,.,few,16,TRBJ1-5,CASSRQFSGGNQPQHF,TGTGCCAGCAGTCGACAGTTTAGCGGGGGCAATCAGCCCCAGCATTTT
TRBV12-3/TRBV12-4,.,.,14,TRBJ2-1,CASLYSWANNEQFF,TGTGCCAGCTTATATTCGTGGGCGAACAATGAGCAGTTCTTC
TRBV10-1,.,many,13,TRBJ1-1,CASRKQQNTEAFF,TGCGCCAGCAGAAAACAGCAGAACACTGAAGCTTTCTTT
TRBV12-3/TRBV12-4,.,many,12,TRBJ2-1,CASSLLAFEQFF,TGTGCCAGCAGCCTACTAGCTTTTGAGCAGTTCTTC
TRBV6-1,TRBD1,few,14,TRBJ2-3,CASKMTGDTDTQYF,TGTGCCAGCAAAATGACAGGGGACACAGATACGCAGTATTTT
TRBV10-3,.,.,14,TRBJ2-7,CAISESGAEYEQYF,TGTGCCATCAGTGAGTCCGGGGCCGAATACGAGCAGTACTTC
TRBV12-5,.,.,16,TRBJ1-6,CASGPPGSSYNSPLHF,TGTGCTAGTGGTCCCCCAGGAAGCTCCTATAATTCACCCCTCCACTTT
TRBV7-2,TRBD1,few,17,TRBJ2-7,CASSLAGWGTGAGEQYF,TGTGCCAGCAGCTTAGCAGGGTGGGGGACAGGGGCGGGCGAGCAGTACTTC
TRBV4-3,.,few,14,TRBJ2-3,CASSPAGNTDTQYF,TGCGCCAGCAGCCCTGCGGGTAACACAGATACGCAGTATTTT
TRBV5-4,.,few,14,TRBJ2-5,CASSPSLGKETQYF,TGTGCCAGCAGCCCCTCTCTGGGGAAAGAGACCCAGTACTTC
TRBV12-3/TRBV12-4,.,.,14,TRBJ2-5,CASSLDRDKETQYF,TGTGCCAGCAGTTTGGACAGAGACAAAGAGACCCAGTACTTC
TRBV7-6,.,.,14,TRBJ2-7,CATTPSAGPYEQYF,TGTGCCACAACACCCTCGGCGGGTCCCTACGAGCAGTACTTC
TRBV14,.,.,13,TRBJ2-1,CASSQDLGNEQFF,TGTGCCAGCAGCCAAGATCTCGGTAATGAGCAGTTCTTC
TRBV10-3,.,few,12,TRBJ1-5,CAISESGQPQHF,TGTGCCATCAGTGAGTCCGGACAGCCCCAGCATTTT
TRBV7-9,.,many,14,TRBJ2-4,CASSQGSSRGIQYF,TGTGCCAGCAGCCAGGGTTCCTCTCGTGGCATTCAGTACTTC
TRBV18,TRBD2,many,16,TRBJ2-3,CASSPKAIAGADTQYF,TGTGCCAGCTCACCAAAGGCCATAGCGGGAGCAGATACGCAGTATTTT
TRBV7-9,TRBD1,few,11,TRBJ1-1,CASTPGGEAFF,TGTGCCAGCACTCCAGGGGGAGAAGCTTTCTTT
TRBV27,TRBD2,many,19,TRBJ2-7,CASSRTSGRASSSLYEQYF,TGTGCCAGCAGTCGGACTAGCGGGAGGGCCTCATCAAGTTTGTACGAGCAGTACTTC
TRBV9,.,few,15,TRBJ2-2,CASGGTRGNTGELFF,TGTGCCAGCGGCGGGACCCGGGGGAACACCGGGGAGCTGTTTTTT
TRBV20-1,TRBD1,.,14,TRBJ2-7,CSARAGQGPYEQYF,TGCAGTGCTAGGGCGGGACAGGGTCCCTACGAGCAGTACTTC
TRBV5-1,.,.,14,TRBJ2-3,CASSPTQSTDTQYF,TGCGCCAGCAGCCCGACGCAGAGCACAGATACGCAGTATTTT
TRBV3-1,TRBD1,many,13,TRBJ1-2,CASSPDRAYGYTF,TGTGCCAGCAGTCCCGACAGGGCCTATGGCTACACCTTC
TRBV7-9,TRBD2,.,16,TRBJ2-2,CASSLATSGDTGELFF,TGTGCCAGCAGCTTAGCAACTAGCGGGGACACCGGGGAGCTGTTTTTT
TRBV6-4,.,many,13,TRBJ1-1,CATSQGSNTEAFF,TGTGCCACCTCACAGGGAAGTAACACTGAAGCTTTCTTT
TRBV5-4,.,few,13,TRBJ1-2,CASSLSYGKGYTF,TGTGCCAGCAGCTTAAGCTATGGAAAAGGCTACACCTTC
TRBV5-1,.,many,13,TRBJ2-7,CASSLDISYEQYF,TGTGCCAGCAGTCTGGACATTTCCTACGAGCAGTACTTC
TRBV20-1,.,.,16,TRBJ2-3,CSARGGGLAGTDTQYF,TGCAGTGCTAGAGGGGGGGGGCTAGCGGGCACAGATACGCAGTATTTT
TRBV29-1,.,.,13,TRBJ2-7,CSVPGNTVSEQYF,TGCAGCGTCCCCGGGAATACAGTGTCGGAACAGTACTTC
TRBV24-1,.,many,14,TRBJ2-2,CATSVTGITGELFF,TGTGCCACCAGCGTAACAGGGATTACCGGGGAGCTGTTTTTT
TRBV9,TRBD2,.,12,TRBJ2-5,CASKGEGETQYF,TGTGCCAGCAAAGGGGAGGGAGAGACCCAGTACTTC
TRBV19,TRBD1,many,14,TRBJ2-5,CASSIPGGQETQYF,TGTGCCAGTAGTATCCCAGGGGGACAAGAGACCCAGTACTTC
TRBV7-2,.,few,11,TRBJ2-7,CASSPGTLLLF,TGTGCCAGCAGCCCTGGGACCCTCCTCCTCTTC
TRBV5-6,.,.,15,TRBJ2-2,CASSWGSLGTGELFF,TGTGCCAGCAGCTGGGGGTCCCTAGGCACCGGGGAGCTGTTTTTT
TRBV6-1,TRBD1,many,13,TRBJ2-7,CASRTTGTHEQYF,TGTGCCAGCAGGACGACAGGGACCCACGAGCAGTACTTC
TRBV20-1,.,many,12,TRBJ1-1,CSARYENTEAFF,TGCAGTGCTAGATATGAGAACACTGAAGCTTTCTTT